The 9 T cell receptor beta chains given below trace back to one sample, sequenced in a study of T cells in women clearing cervical HPV infection. Some clones are missing from TCRdb's copy, which holds only in-frame ones; the method was immunoSEQ multiplex PCR. The sample features approximately 35,000 clones, with 7% to 7.5% in its top ten. The sequencing input was blood buffy coat. These receptor sequences come from a woman aged 18 to 75 with a cervical HPV16 infection that either progressed to CIN3+ or cleared (not recorded which).

For this clone: The read ends 3 residues shy of where the CDR3 ends; the end is completed using the germline J gene. The chain employs TRBV2 and TRBJ2-1, with D perhaps matching TRBD1 (5 bases). V lost 6 bases and J lost 0, with 6 bases in between. Germline-derived CDR1 and CDR2 are SNHLY and FYNNEI. The CDR3 loop spans 13 amino acids. The CDR3 bases that were read are TGTGCCAGCAGACAGGACTCCTACAATGAG. Encoded protein: CASRQDSYNE. The complete CDR3 reads CASRQDSYNEQFF. Filled out from reference TRBV2 and TRBJ2-1, the complete variable domain reads EPEVTQTPSHQVTQMGQEVILRCVPISNHLYFYWYRQILGQKVEFLVSFYNNEISEKSEIFDDQFSVERPDGSNFTLKIRSTKLEDSAMYFCASRQDSYNEQFFGPGTRLTVL.

As to this clone: The read falls 3 residues short of the CDR3 end, and the missing part is taken from the germline J gene. The chain employs TRBV6-2 or TRBV6-3 and TRBJ2-7, with TRBD1 as a possible D gene (6 bases). Germline CDR1 MNHEY, CDR2 SVGEGT. The CDR3 runs to 15 residues. With 0 bases removed from V and 6 bases from J, the gap between germline ends came to 15 bases. The CDR3 loop is CASSYSEGGRLEQYF. The CDR3 bases that were read are TGTGCCAGCAGTTACTCTGAAGGGGGAAGGCTCGAG.

The covered CDR3 bases are TGTGCCATCAGTGACCGGGGGGAGGTCTACGAG. This encodes CAISDRGEVYE. From start to end, the CDR3 is CAISDRGEVYEQYF. This chain uses TRBV10-3 with TRBJ2-7, with 7 nucleotides matching TRBD2. The read ends 3 residues shy of where the CDR3 ends; the end is completed using the germline J gene. The CDR3 consists of 14 residues. Germline assignment: CDR1 ENHRY and CDR2 SYGVKD. After removal of 3 bases from V and 3 bases from J, the junction contained 5 bases not matched to a gene.

On this clone: Read coverage stops 3 residues before the CDR3 terminus; the germline J gene supplies the remainder. The V and J genes are TRBV10-3 and TRBJ1-1; no definite D call. CDR1 is ENHRY and CDR2 is SYGVKD in the germline V gene. The CDR3 covers 15 residues. Trimming cost V 0 bases and J 0 bases, with 8 bases left between them. The CDR3 bases that were read are TGTGCCATCAGTGAGTCGGGCAGCATGAACACTGAA. Translating it yields CAISESGSMNTE. The whole CDR3 protein reads CAISESGSMNTEAFF.

Concerning this clone: The CDR3 end lies 3 residues beyond the end of the read and is filled in from the germline J gene. This chain links TRBV5-4 with TRBJ1-5; D is possibly TRBD1 (6 bases). In germline, CDR1 is SGHNT, CDR2 YYREEE (reference sequence). The CDR3 has 14 amino acids. Deletions cut 3 bases from V and 5 bases from J, with 12 bases between. This chain's CDR3 is CASSSQGMDQPQHF. The sequenced CDR3 bases are TGTGCCAGCAGCTCCCAGGGGATGGATCAGCCC.

CDR3 in amino acids: CASSAGGGPDIQYF. CDR3 bases read: TGTGCCAGCAGCGCTGGCGGGGGGCCGGACATT. This rearrangement joins TRBV9 to TRBJ2-4, with TRBD2 identical over 8 bases. The read stops 3 residues short of the end of the CDR3; the missing end is completed from the germline J gene. From germline, CDR1 is SGDLS and CDR2 YYNGEE. The CDR3 totals 14 residues. With V trimmed by 3 bases and J by 8 bases, 7 bases remained unmatched. Full variable domain (outside the CDR3, taken from reference TRBV9 and TRBJ2-4): DSGVTQTPKHLITATGQRVTLRCSPRSGDLSVYWYQQSLDQGLQFLIQYYNGEERAKGNILERFSAQQFPDLHSELNLSSLELGDSALYFCASSAGGGPDIQYFGAGTRLSVL.

Regarding this clone: With the read ending 3 residues before the CDR3 end, the germline J gene is used to fill in that end. The chain combines TRBV5-1 with TRBJ1-5, with D maybe TRBD1 (5 bases). The CDR3 is made up of 16 amino acids. CDR1 is SGHRS, CDR2 YFSETQ, per germline. V shed 4 bases and J shed 5 bases, with 19 bases lying between them. The part of the CDR3 DNA that was read is TGCGCCAGCAGCCCAAGGGGCGGGGATACCTATCAGCCC. Protein sequence: CASSPRGGDTYQP. The whole CDR3 protein is CASSPRGGDTYQPQHF.

On this clone: The read is 3 residues too short to cover the CDR3 end, so that end is filled in from the germline J gene. V is TRBV29-1 and J is TRBJ1-1, with 10 bases lining up with TRBD1. This CDR3 is 13 amino acids long. Germline V gene data show CDR1 as SQVTM and CDR2 as ANQGSEA. This CDR3 is CSVDGRQGAKAFF. The sequenced CDR3 bases are TGCAGCGTTGATGGGAGACAGGGGGCAAAA. Full variable domain (missing parts from reference TRBV29-1 and TRBJ1-1): SAVISQKPSRDICQRGTSLTIQCQVDSQVTMMFWYRQQPGQSLTLIATANQGSEATYESGFVIDKFPISRPNLTFSTLTVSNMSPEDSSIYLCSVDGRQGAKAFFGQGTRLTVV.

On this clone: The CDR3 extends 3 residues past the end of the read, so its final part is completed from the germline J gene. The J gene is TRBJ1-1, the V gene TRBV30; D is ambiguous. The germline gives CDR1 GTSNPN, CDR2 SVGIG (reference sequence). Trimming removed 5 bases at V and 1 base at J, with 5 bases between. The CDR3 is made up of 11 amino acids. The chain's CDR3 is CAWVGNTEAFF. The CDR3 bases that were read are TGTGCCTGGGTCGGGAACACTGAA. The full variable domain, its missing parts supplied by reference TRBV30 and TRBJ1-1, is SQTIHQWPATLVQPVGSPLSLECTVEGTSNPNLYWYRQAAGRGLQLLFYSVGIGQISSEVPQNLSASRPQDRQFILSSKKLLLSDSGFYLCAWVGNTEAFFGQGTRLTVV.